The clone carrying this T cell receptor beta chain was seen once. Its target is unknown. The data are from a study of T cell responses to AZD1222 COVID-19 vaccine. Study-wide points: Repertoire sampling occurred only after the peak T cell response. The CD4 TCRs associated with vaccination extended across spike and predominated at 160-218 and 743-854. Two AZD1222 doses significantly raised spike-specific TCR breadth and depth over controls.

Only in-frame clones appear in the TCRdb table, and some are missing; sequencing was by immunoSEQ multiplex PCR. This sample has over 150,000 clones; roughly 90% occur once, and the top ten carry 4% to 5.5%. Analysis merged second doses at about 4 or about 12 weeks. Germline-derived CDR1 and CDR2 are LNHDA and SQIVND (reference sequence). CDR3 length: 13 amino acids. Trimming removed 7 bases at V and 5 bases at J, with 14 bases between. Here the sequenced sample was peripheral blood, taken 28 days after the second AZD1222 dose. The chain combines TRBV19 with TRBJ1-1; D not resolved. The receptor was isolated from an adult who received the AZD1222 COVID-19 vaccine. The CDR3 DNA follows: TGTGCCAGTATCCCCCCTCGCGGAACTGAAGCTTTCTTT. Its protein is CASIPPRGTEAFF.